These 13 T cell receptor beta chains were all obtained from the same sample, sequenced in a study of CD8 T cells in ankylosing spondylitis. Findings and limits, study-wide: What appeared characteristic of ankylosing spondylitis blood was a TCR beta motif of eight or nine highly homologous variants.

The antigens of these receptors remain unknown. TCRdb reprocessed the 5' RACE reads with MiXCR, giving one entry per CDR3 protein. The sample contains approximately 300,000 distinct CDR3 sequences, approximately 8.2% of which appear only once. The sequenced sample consisted of blood, either unsorted or a sorted T cell fraction (not recorded which). These receptors came from a male donor with ankylosing spondylitis.

This clonotype occurred a few times. The chain has TRBV3-1 and TRBJ2-3; 11 bases are shared with TRBD2. CDR1 and CDR2 from the germline V gene are LGHDT and YNNKEL (reference sequence). V shed 0 bases, J shed 4 bases, and the junction held 6 bases outside the gene matches. The CDR3 covers 17 residues. The CDR3, as DNA: TGTGCCAGCAGCCAAGATTCTAGCGGGAGGAGCGCAGATACGCAGTATTTT. Translated: CASSQDSSGRSADTQYF.

This clonotype showed up many times. The rearrangement joins TRBV20-1 to TRBJ2-2; D call uncertain. Germline values: CDR1 DFQATT, CDR2 SNEGSKA (reference sequence). The CDR3 totals 12 residues. The V gene lost 2 bases and the J gene lost 1 base, with 2 bases spanning the gap. The CDR3 spells CSARLNTGELFF. Here the CDR3 DNA reads TGCAGTGCTAGACTGAACACCGGGGAGCTGTTTTTT.

This clonotype was observed at least ten times. The V call is TRBV6-5, the J call TRBJ2-1; 12 bases are shared with TRBD2. Germline V gene data show CDR1 as MNHEY and CDR2 as SVGAGI. The J segment lost 0 bases and the V segment lost 2 bases, leaving 8 bases of the junction unmatched. This CDR3 region has 19 residues. The CDR3 reads CASSYPSGRAGSSYNEQFF. Here the CDR3 DNA reads TGTGCCAGCAGTTACCCTAGCGGGAGGGCCGGTAGCTCCTACAATGAGCAGTTCTTC.

This clonotype was counted many times. V and J are TRBV6-7 and TRBJ2-1, with 10 bases that match TRBD1. TRBV6-7 is assigned to the ORF class and has an uncertain function. Losses at the gene ends were 3 bases for V and 8 bases for J; bases not matched to a gene: 13. The CDR3 covers 17 residues. CDR3 amino acids: CASSYSKTGQGLDEQFF. CDR3 bases: TGTGCCAGCAGTTATTCAAAGACGGGACAGGGGCTTGATGAGCAGTTCTTC.

This clonotype was observed a handful of times. The chain has TRBV12-3 or TRBV12-4 and TRBJ2-7, with 7 nucleotides matching TRBD2. This CDR3 is 13 amino acids long. V shed 7 bases, J shed 3 bases, and the junction held 6 bases outside the gene matches. The chain's CDR3 is CASKPGLNYEQYF. In DNA, the CDR3 is TGTGCCAGCAAGCCGGGACTAAACTACGAGCAGTACTTC.

This clonotype was observed many times. The CDR3: CASSLRRTGELFF. CDR3 DNA: TGTGCCAGCAGTTTAAGGCGGACCGGGGAGCTGTTTTTT. This sequence joins TRBV28 and TRBJ2-2, with D unclear. Per the germline V gene, CDR1 is MDHEN and CDR2 is SYDVKM. The CDR3 contains 13 residues. With 2 bases removed from V and 5 bases from J, the gap between germline ends came to 6 bases.

This clonotype showed up many times. This rearrangement joins TRBV11-2 to TRBJ2-5; D is possibly TRBD1 (6 bases). Germline CDR1 and CDR2: SGHAT and FQNNGV. This CDR3 comprises 14 residues. Trimming pared 4 bases from V and 3 bases from J, leaving 12 bases between. The CDR3 protein is CASSSNRVEETQYF. The CDR3 coding sequence is TGTGCCAGCAGCTCGAACAGGGTAGAAGAGACCCAGTACTTC. Full variable domain (remainder filled in from reference TRBV11-2 and TRBJ2-5): EAGVAQSPRYKIIEKRQSVAFWCNPISGHATLYWYQQILGQGPKLLIQFQNNGVVDDSQLPKDRFSAERLKGVDSTLKIQPAKLEDSAVYLCASSSNRVEETQYFGPGTRLLVL.

Only a few counts were recorded for this clonotype. The chain has TRBV28 and TRBJ1-2; D remains ambiguous. This CDR3 spans 13 amino acids. Germline values: CDR1 MDHEN, CDR2 SYDVKM. The V gene lost 7 bases and the J gene lost 8 bases, with 17 bases spanning the gap. The CDR3 loop is CASISHGRVGYTF. The DNA of the CDR3 is TGTGCCAGCATCTCCCACGGAAGGGTAGGCTACACCTTC.

There are many counts of this clonotype. The J gene is TRBJ1-1, the V gene TRBV29-1; D is uncertain. Trimming pared 3 bases from V and 0 bases from J, leaving 5 bases between. This CDR3 is 12 amino acids long. Germline values: CDR1 SQVTM, CDR2 ANQGSEA. The CDR3 protein is CSVDMVNTEAFF. The DNA of the CDR3 is TGCAGCGTTGACATGGTGAACACTGAAGCTTTCTTT.

J is TRBJ2-1 and V is TRBV28; D is ambiguous. V lost 5 bases, J lost 7 bases, and 18 bases lay in between. The CDR3 has 15 amino acids. Germline V gene lookup returns CDR1 MDHEN and CDR2 SYDVKM. This CDR3 reads CASSMGRLGGNEQFF. The CDR3, as DNA: TGTGCCAGCAGTATGGGTCGGCTAGGTGGGAATGAGCAGTTCTTC.

This clonotype turned up a few times. The J gene is TRBJ2-7, the V gene TRBV7-8; 7 bases align to TRBD1. Trimming at V came to 1 base and at J to 3 bases, leaving 3 bases not matched to a gene. The CDR3 extends over 14 amino acids. Germline assignment: CDR1 SGHVS and CDR2 FQNEAQ. The CDR3 DNA reads as TGTGCCAGCAGCTTAGTGGACAGGTTCTACGAGCAGTACTTC. This gives the protein CASSLVDRFYEQYF.

The V gene is TRBV14, the J gene TRBJ2-1, with no clear D. CDR3 length: 16 amino acids. With 2 bases removed from V and 3 bases from J, the gap between germline ends came to 14 bases. The germline V gene encodes CDR1 SGHDN and CDR2 FVKESK. The CDR3 is CASSQKDPRYYNEQFF. In nucleotides, the CDR3 is TGTGCCAGCAGCCAAAAGGACCCGCGGTACTACAATGAGCAGTTCTTC.

This clonotype appeared many times. V gene TRBV28 combines with J gene TRBJ2-5; D remains unclear. From germline, CDR1 is MDHEN and CDR2 SYDVKM. The CDR3 spans 14 residues. V dropped 9 bases and J dropped 1 base, with 15 bases sitting between them. The DNA of the CDR3 is TGTGCCAGTAAGGGCAGGACGCCCCAAGAGACCCAGTACTTC. This translates into CASKGRTPQETQYF.